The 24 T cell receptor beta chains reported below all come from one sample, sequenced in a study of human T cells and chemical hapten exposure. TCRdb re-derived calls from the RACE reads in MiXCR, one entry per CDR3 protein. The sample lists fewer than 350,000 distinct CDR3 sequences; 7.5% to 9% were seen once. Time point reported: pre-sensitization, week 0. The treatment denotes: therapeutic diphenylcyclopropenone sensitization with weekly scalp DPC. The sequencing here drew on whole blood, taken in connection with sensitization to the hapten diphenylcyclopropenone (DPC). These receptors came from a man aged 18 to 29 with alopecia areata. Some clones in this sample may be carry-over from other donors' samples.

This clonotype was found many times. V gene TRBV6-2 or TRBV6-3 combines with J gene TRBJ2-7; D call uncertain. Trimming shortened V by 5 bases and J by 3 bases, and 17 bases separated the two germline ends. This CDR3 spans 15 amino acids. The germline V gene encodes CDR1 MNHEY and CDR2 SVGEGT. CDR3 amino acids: CASSTPTKGLYEQYF. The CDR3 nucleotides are TGTGCCAGCAGTACACCGACCAAGGGTCTCTACGAGCAGTACTTC.

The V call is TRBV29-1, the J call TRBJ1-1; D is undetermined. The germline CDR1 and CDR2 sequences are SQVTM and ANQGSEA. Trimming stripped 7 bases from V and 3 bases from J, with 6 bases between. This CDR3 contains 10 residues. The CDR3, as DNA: TGCAGCGCCTTAGACACTGAAGCTTTCTTT. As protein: CSALDTEAFF.

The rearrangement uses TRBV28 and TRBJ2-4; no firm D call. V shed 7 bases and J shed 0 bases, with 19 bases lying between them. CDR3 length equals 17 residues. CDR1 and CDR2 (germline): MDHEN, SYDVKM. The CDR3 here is CASNPAYSLRAKNIQYF. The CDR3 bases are TGTGCCAGCAACCCCGCCTATAGTCTAAGAGCCAAAAACATTCAGTACTTC.

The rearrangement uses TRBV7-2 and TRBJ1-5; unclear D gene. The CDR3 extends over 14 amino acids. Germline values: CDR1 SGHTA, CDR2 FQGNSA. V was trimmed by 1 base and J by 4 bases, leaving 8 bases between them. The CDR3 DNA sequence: TGTGCCAGCAGCTTAGAGGTCGGGAATCAGCCCCAGCATTTT. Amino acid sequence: CASSLEVGNQPQHF.

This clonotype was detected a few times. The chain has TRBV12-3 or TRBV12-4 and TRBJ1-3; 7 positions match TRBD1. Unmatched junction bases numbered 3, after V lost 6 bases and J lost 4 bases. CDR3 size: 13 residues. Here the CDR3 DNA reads TGTGCCAGCAGCACAGGGGACGGAAACACCATATATTTT. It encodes CASSTGDGNTIYF.

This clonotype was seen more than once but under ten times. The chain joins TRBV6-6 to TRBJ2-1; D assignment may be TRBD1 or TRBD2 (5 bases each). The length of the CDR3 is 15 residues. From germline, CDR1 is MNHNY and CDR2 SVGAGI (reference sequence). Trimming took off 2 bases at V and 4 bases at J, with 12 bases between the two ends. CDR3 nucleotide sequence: TGTGCCAGCAGTTACACCGGGACGGTATACAATGAGCAGTTCTTC. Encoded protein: CASSYTGTVYNEQFF.

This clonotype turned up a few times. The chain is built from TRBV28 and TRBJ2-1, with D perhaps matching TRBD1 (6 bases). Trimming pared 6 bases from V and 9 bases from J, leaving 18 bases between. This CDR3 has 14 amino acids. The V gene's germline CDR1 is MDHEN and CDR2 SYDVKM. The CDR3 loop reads CASRPLSRGAEQFF. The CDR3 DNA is TGTGCCAGCAGGCCCCTATCCAGGGGCGCTGAGCAGTTCTTC.

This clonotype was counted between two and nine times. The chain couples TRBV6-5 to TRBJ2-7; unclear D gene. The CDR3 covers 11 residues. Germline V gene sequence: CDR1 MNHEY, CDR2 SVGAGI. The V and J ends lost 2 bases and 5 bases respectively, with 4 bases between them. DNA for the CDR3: TGTGCCAGCAGTTACGGGCACGAGCAGTACTTC. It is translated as CASSYGHEQYF.

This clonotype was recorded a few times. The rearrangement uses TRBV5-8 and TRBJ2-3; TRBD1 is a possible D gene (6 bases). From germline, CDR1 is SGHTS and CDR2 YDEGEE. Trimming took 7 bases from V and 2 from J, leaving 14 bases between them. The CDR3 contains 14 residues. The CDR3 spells CASVQGTYTDTQYF. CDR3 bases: TGTGCCAGCGTACAGGGAACCTACACAGATACGCAGTATTTT.

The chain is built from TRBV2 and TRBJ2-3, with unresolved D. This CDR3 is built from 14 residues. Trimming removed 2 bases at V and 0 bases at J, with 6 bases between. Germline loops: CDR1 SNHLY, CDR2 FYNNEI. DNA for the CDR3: TGTGCCAGCAGTGAACTCGACAGCACAGATACGCAGTATTTT. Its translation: CASSELDSTDTQYF. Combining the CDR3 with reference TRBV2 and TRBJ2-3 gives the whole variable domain EPEVTQTPSHQVTQMGQEVILRCVPISNHLYFYWYRQILGQKVEFLVSFYNNEISEKSEIFDDQFSVERPDGSNFTLKIRSTKLEDSAMYFCASSELDSTDTQYFGPGTRLTVL.

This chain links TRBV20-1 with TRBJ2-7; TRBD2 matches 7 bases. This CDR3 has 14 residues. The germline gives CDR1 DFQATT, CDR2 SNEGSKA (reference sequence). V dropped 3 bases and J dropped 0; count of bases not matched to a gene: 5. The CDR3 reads CSASSGGSSYEQYF. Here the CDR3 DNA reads TGCAGTGCTAGTTCTGGCGGGAGCTCCTACGAGCAGTACTTC.

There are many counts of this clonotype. CDR3 region: CASSQNRGGGEETQYF. Here the CDR3 DNA reads TGTGCCAGCAGCCAGAATCGCGGCGGGGGGGAAGAGACCCAGTACTTC. The V and J genes are TRBV3-1 and TRBJ2-5, with 9 positions matching TRBD2. The V gene's germline CDR1 is LGHDT and CDR2 YNNKEL (reference sequence). CDR3 size: 16 residues. V shed 3 bases and J 3 bases; nucleotides not matched to a gene: 8.

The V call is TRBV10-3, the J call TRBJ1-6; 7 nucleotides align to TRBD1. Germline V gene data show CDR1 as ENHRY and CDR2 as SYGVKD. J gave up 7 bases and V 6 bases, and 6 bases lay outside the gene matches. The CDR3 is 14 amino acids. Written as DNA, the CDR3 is TGTGCCATCAGAACAGGGACAGAAAATTCACCCCTCCACTTT. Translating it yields CAIRTGTENSPLHF.

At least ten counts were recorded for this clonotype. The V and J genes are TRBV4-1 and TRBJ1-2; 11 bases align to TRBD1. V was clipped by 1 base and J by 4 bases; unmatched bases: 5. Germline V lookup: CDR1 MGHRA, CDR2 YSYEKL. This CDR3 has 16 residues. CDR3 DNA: TGCGCCAGCAGCCAAGGAGGGACAGGGGGGCCCTATGGCTACACCTTC. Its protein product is CASSQGGTGGPYGYTF.

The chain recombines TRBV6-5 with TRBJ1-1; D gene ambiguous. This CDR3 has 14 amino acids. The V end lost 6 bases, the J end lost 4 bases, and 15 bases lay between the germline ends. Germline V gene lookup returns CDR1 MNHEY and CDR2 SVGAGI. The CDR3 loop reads CASSPLRRVTEAFF. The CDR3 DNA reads TGTGCCAGCAGCCCCCTGAGGAGGGTCACTGAAGCTTTCTTT.

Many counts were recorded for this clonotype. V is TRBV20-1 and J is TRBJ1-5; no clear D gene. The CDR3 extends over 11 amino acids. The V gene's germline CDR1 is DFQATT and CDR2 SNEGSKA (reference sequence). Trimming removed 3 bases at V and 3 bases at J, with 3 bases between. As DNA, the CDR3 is TGCAGTGCTAGGGTCAATCAGCCCCAGCATTTT. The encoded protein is CSARVNQPQHF.

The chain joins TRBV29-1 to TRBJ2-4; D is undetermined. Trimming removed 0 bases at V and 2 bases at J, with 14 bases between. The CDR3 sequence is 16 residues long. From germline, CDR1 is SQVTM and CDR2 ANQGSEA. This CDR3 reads CSVEDPGIVSKNIQYF. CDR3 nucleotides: TGCAGCGTTGAAGATCCTGGGATCGTGTCCAAAAACATTCAGTACTTC.

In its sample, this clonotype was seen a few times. CDR3 region: CASSYSINGQLNSPLHF. CDR3 DNA: TGTGCCAGCAGTTACTCCATCAACGGACAGCTGAATTCACCCCTCCACTTT. This chain links TRBV6-6 with TRBJ1-6; possible D gene TRBD1, 6 bases. The CDR3 length is 17 residues. Between the trimmed V and J ends, which lost 0 bases and 7 bases, there was a span of 16 bases. CDR1 and CDR2 from the germline V gene are MNHNY and SVGAGI (reference sequence).

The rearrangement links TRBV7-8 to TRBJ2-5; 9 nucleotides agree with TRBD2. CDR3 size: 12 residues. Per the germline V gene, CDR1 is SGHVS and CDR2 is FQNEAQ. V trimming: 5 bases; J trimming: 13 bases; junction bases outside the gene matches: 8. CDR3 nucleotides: TGTGCCAGCAGCATCAGCGGGGGGCCGATGTACTTC. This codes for CASSISGGPMYF.

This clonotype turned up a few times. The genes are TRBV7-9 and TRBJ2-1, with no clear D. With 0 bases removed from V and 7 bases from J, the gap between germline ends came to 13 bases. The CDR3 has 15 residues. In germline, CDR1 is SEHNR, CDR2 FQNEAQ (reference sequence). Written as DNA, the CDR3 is TGTGCCAGCAGCTTAGCGACCCGACCGGCTAATGAGCAGTTCTTC. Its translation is CASSLATRPANEQFF.

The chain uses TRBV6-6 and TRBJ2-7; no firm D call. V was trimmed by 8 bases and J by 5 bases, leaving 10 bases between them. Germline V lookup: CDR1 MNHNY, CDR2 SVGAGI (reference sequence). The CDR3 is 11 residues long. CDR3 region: CASQGGDEQYF. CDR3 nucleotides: TGTGCCAGCCAAGGCGGCGACGAGCAGTACTTC.

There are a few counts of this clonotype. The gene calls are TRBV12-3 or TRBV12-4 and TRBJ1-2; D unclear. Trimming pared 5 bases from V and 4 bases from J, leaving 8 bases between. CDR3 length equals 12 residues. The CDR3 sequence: CASSRRIYGYTF. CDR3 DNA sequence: TGTGCCAGCAGTAGACGGATCTATGGCTACACCTTC.

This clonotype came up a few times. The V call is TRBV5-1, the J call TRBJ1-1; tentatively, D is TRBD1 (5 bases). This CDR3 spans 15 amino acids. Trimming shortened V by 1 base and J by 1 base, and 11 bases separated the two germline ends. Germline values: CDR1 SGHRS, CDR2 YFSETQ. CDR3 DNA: TGCGCCAGCAGCTTGTTTGGGGACGGGAACACTGAAGCTTTCTTT. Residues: CASSLFGDGNTEAFF.

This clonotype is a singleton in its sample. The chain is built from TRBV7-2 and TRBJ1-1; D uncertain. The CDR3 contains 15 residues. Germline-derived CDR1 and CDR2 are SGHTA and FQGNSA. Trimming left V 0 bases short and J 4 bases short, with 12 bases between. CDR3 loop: CASSLAPPSGTEAFF. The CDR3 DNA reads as TGTGCCAGCAGCTTAGCGCCGCCGTCGGGCACTGAAGCTTTCTTT. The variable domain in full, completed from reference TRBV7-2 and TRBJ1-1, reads GAGVSQSPSNKVTEKGKDVELRCDPISGHTALYWYRQSLGQGLEFLIYFQGNSAPDKSGLPSDRFSAERTGGSVSTLTIQRTQQEDSAVYLCASSLAPPSGTEAFFGQGTRLTVV.